The 28 T cell receptor beta chains below come from one sample, sequenced in a study of T cells in Graves' hyperthyroidism and ophthalmopathy. TCR beta CDR3 regions were amplified from RNA transcripts. HTBI primers drove first-round RT-PCR of the TCR CDR3. Each CDR3 protein is one row after TCRdb ran MiXCR on the multiplex PCR reads. The table lists hundreds of thousands of distinct CDR3 sequences, around 20% of them singletons, with about a sixth in the top ten. The sample was blood. All receptors come from a woman aged 45-59 years with Graves' hyperthyroidism that later progressed to Graves' ophthalmopathy.

This clonotype was recorded many times. CDR3 loop: CASRGTGHSNQPQHF. CDR3 DNA sequence: TGTGCCAGCAGAGGGACAGGGCATAGCAATCAGCCCCAGCATTTT. V gene TRBV2 combines with J gene TRBJ1-5; 9 positions agree with TRBD1. The V and J ends lost 6 bases and 0 bases, in that order; junction bases with no gene match: 3. The germline CDR1 and CDR2 sequences are SNHLY and FYNNEI. The CDR3 length is 15 residues.

This clonotype was recorded at least ten times. The chain combines TRBV5-1 with TRBJ1-5, with a weak D call TRBD1 (5 bases). Germline values: CDR1 SGHRS, CDR2 YFSETQ. Trimming cost V 4 bases and J 5 bases, with 13 bases left between them. This CDR3 region has 14 residues. CDR3 sequence reads: CASSPGRGDQPQHF. DNA for the CDR3: TGCGCCAGCAGCCCGGGACGGGGCGATCAGCCCCAGCATTTT.

This clonotype was seen at least ten times. CDR3 coding DNA: TGCAGTGCCCCAGTCCTGGGGCCTCCCAGCCCCACAGATACGCAGTATTTT. It codes for CSAPVLGPPSPTDTQYF. The chain recombines TRBV20-1 with TRBJ2-3, with a weak D call TRBD1 (5 bases). This CDR3 has 17 residues. V gave up 6 bases and J gave up 2 bases, with 24 bases separating them. Per germline, CDR1 DFQATT and CDR2 SNEGSKA (reference sequence).

This clonotype was seen at least ten times. This chain connects TRBV3-1 to TRBJ1-5; maybe TRBD1 (5 bases). V lost 5 bases to trimming and J lost 13 bases, with 15 bases between them. CDR3 length: 12 amino acids. Germline CDR1 LGHDT, CDR2 YNNKEL (reference sequence). The CDR3 sequence: CASSDPPGLQHF. The CDR3 coding sequence is TGTGCCAGCAGCGACCCCCCGGGACTTCAGCATTTT.

This clonotype occurred a few times. The CDR3 spells CATSRDLGAYEQYF. In nucleotides, the CDR3 is TGTGCCACCAGCAGAGATCTAGGGGCCTACGAGCAGTACTTC. The V call is TRBV15, the J call TRBJ2-7; a possible D gene is TRBD1 (5 bases). Trimming pared 0 bases from V and 2 bases from J, leaving 8 bases between. The germline gives CDR1 LNHNV, CDR2 YYDKDF (reference sequence). The CDR3 spans 14 residues. Full variable domain (rest looked up from reference TRBV15 and TRBJ2-7): DAMVIQNPRYQVTQFGKPVTLSCSQTLNHNVMYWYQQKSSQAPKLLFHYYDKDFNNEADTPDNFQSRRPNTSFCFLDIRSPGLGDTAMYLCATSRDLGAYEQYFGPGTRLTVT.

This clonotype was picked up many times. This chain uses TRBV10-1 with TRBJ2-3, with D tentatively TRBD1 or TRBD2 (5 bases each). The CDR3 loop spans 18 amino acids. CDR1 and CDR2 from the germline V gene are WNHNN and SYGVQD (reference sequence). V was pared by 4 bases and J by 2 bases, with 22 bases between. This chain's CDR3 is CASSVSLPGPDFTDTQYF. CDR3 DNA sequence: TGCGCCAGCAGTGTGAGTCTTCCGGGACCAGACTTCACAGATACGCAGTATTTT.

Ten or more counts support this clonotype. This chain links TRBV7-6 with TRBJ1-5; D ambiguous. V lost 1 base to trimming and J lost 3 bases, with 10 bases between them. CDR1 is SGHVS and CDR2 is FNYEAQ in the germline V gene. The CDR3 is 15 residues long. The CDR3 DNA follows: TGTGCCAGCAGCTTAGGAGGGTTGAACAATCAGCCCCAGCATTTT. This gives the protein CASSLGGLNNQPQHF.

The chain is built from TRBV7-9 and TRBJ1-2; no clear D. The CDR3 runs 13 residues. Germline-derived CDR1 and CDR2 are SEHNR and FQNEAQ (reference sequence). V gave up 5 bases and J gave up 6 bases, with 13 bases separating them. The CDR3 sequence is CASSPDTVDGYTF. DNA of the CDR3: TGTGCCAGCAGCCCTGACACGGTTGATGGCTACACCTTC.

This clonotype was observed many times. The chain links TRBV7-9 to TRBJ2-2; TRBD1 aligns across 7 bases. V was pared by 3 bases and J by 2 bases, with 3 bases of the junction left unmatched. CDR1 SEHNR and CDR2 FQNEAQ come from the germline V gene (reference sequence). The CDR3 loop spans 15 amino acids. CDR3 amino acids: CASSLTGRNTGELFF. The DNA of the CDR3 is TGTGCCAGCAGCTTGACAGGGCGCAACACCGGGGAGCTGTTTTTT.

The chain joins TRBV4-1 to TRBJ2-7, with D perhaps given as TRBD1 or TRBD2 (6 bases each). CDR3 length equals 15 residues. Per germline, CDR1 MGHRA and CDR2 YSYEKL. Trimming removed 1 base from V and 2 bases from J, with 12 bases in between. CDR3 sequence (DNA): TGCGCCAGCAGCCAAGTAGCGGACAGTCCCTACGAGCAGTACTTC. This sequence encodes CASSQVADSPYEQYF.

This clonotype was detected a few times. The J gene is TRBJ1-2, the V gene TRBV9; TRBD1 matches 8 bases. Unmatched junction bases numbered 11, after V lost 3 bases and J lost 4 bases. Germline V gene sequence: CDR1 SGDLS, CDR2 YYNGEE. The CDR3 has 16 residues. CDR3: CASSEDFADRGYGYTF. CDR3 bases: TGTGCCAGCAGCGAGGATTTCGCCGACAGGGGCTATGGCTACACCTTC.

V usage is TRBV5-8 and J usage is TRBJ1-2; D gene uncertain. Germline V CDR1 and CDR2: SGHTS, YDEGEE. The CDR3 consists of 13 residues. V dropped 4 bases and J dropped 8 bases, with 15 bases sitting between them. The CDR3 DNA follows: TGTGCCAGCAGCCCGGCAGGACCGGTCGGCTACACCTTC. It yields the protein CASSPAGPVGYTF.

This clonotype showed up many times. The chain joins TRBV11-2 to TRBJ2-7; 10 positions agree with TRBD2. With 1 base clipped from V and 7 bases from J, the junction kept 10 bases outside the gene matches. The CDR3 spans 16 residues. In germline, CDR1 is SGHAT, CDR2 FQNNGV. CDR3 amino acids: CASSLVPSGGQMEQYF. As DNA, the CDR3 is TGTGCCAGCAGCTTAGTTCCTAGCGGGGGCCAGATGGAGCAGTACTTC.

The chain has TRBV29-1 and TRBJ1-2; TRBD1 matches 8 bases. With V trimmed by 7 bases and J by 4 bases, 5 bases remained unmatched. The CDR3 contains 12 residues. Germline values: CDR1 SQVTM, CDR2 ANQGSEA. CDR3 residues: CSAGGDSYGYTF. The CDR3 region has the DNA TGCAGCGCAGGGGGCGATAGCTATGGCTACACCTTC.

The chain joins TRBV6-1 to TRBJ2-7, with 7 bases that match TRBD1. After removal of 6 bases from V and 5 bases from J, the junction contained 13 bases not matched to a gene. Germline CDR1 MNHNS, CDR2 SASEGT. There are 15 residues in the CDR3. As DNA, the CDR3 is TGTGCCAGCAGAGGGATACAGGGGCTAGTCAACGAGCAGTACTTC. Encoded protein: CASRGIQGLVNEQYF.

This clonotype was found a few times. The rearrangement links TRBV6-1 to TRBJ1-2; TRBD1 might be the D (5 bases). Per the germline V gene, CDR1 is MNHNS and CDR2 is SASEGT. The CDR3 has 14 residues. V was cut by 6 bases and J by 6 bases, with 17 bases left in between. CDR3 bases: TGTGCCAGCAGCCCCATGGACACCGGGGATGGCTACACCTTC. Protein sequence: CASSPMDTGDGYTF.

This clonotype occurred many times. The rearrangement links TRBV19 to TRBJ1-4; TRBD1 agrees at 9 bases. The CDR3 loop spans 15 amino acids. V shed 4 bases, J shed 6 bases, and the junction held 6 bases outside the gene matches. CDR1 and CDR2 from the germline V gene are LNHDA and SQIVND (reference sequence). The CDR3 spells CASSKTTGGDEKLFF. Written as DNA, the CDR3 is TGTGCCAGTAGTAAAACGACAGGGGGTGATGAAAAACTGTTTTTT. Based on the CDR3 plus reference TRBV19 and TRBJ1-4, the full variable domain is DGGITQSPKYLFRKEGQNVTLSCEQNLNHDAMYWYRQDPGQGLRLIYYSQIVNDFQKGDIAEGYSVSREKKESFPLTVTSAQKNPTAFYLCASSKTTGGDEKLFFGSGTQLSVL.

The V call is TRBV15, the J call TRBJ2-7; tentatively, D is TRBD1 or TRBD2 (5 bases each). The CDR3 contains 13 residues. Trimming removed 8 bases from V and 8 bases from J, with 19 bases in between. The germline gives CDR1 LNHNV, CDR2 YYDKDF (reference sequence). CDR3 sequence: CATQGSSGRKQYF. For the CDR3, the DNA is TGTGCCACCCAGGGTTCCAGCGGTAGGAAGCAGTACTTC.

This clonotype has only a few counts. The V and J genes are TRBV7-9 and TRBJ1-1, with a possible D match to TRBD1 (5 bases). There are 15 residues in the CDR3. Trimming removed 5 bases from V and 4 bases from J, with 17 bases in between. Germline loops: CDR1 SEHNR, CDR2 FQNEAQ (reference sequence). The CDR3 loop reads CASSPTGVGVTEAFF. The CDR3 nucleotides read TGTGCCAGCAGCCCAACGGGGGTGGGGGTCACTGAAGCTTTCTTT.

The genes are TRBV5-1 and TRBJ2-7; TRBD2 aligns across 7 bases. Germline CDR1 reads SGHRS; CDR2 reads YFSETQ. CDR3 size: 16 residues. After removal of 4 bases from V and 5 bases from J, the junction contained 15 bases not matched to a gene. CDR3 nucleotide sequence: TGCGCCAGCAGCGGTACGGCGGGGGAGGCCAGGGACGAGCAGTACTTC. Protein sequence: CASSGTAGEARDEQYF.

The chain couples TRBV6-1 to TRBJ1-1; TRBD1 is a possible D gene (6 bases). The ends were cut back, 4 bases at V and 7 bases at J, with 16 bases in the middle. The CDR3 length is 14 residues. Germline V gene lookup returns CDR1 MNHNS and CDR2 SASEGT. The CDR3 protein is CASSVPGHQDEAFF. DNA of the CDR3: TGTGCCAGCAGTGTCCCGGGACACCAAGATGAAGCTTTCTTT.

This clonotype was recorded many times. This chain connects TRBV5-1 to TRBJ2-7; D is uncertain. The CDR3 extends over 16 amino acids. Germline V CDR1 and CDR2: SGHRS, YFSETQ. V was clipped by 3 bases and J by 0 bases, with 16 bases between them. CDR3 region: CASSWRPDGSSYEQYF. The DNA of the CDR3 is TGCGCCAGCAGCTGGCGACCGGACGGAAGCTCCTACGAGCAGTACTTC. Complete variable domain (other parts from reference TRBV5-1 and TRBJ2-7): KAGVTQTPRYLIKTRGQQVTLSCSPISGHRSVSWYQQTPGQGLQFLFEYFSETQRNKGNFPGRFSGRQFSNSRSEMNVSTLELGDSALYLCASSWRPDGSSYEQYFGPGTRLTVT.

This clonotype was detected ten times or more. The V gene is TRBV2, the J gene TRBJ1-1; D is possibly TRBD1 (6 bases). Germline V gives CDR1 SNHLY, CDR2 FYNNEI. The CDR3 spans 12 residues. Trimming shortened V by 4 bases and J by 6 bases, and 9 bases separated the two germline ends. The CDR3 region is CASSGTEAEAFF. The CDR3 region has the DNA TGTGCCAGCAGTGGGACAGAGGCTGAAGCTTTCTTT.

On this clonotype: Possible read error: a much larger clone is one base away. The CDR3 loop is CASSFTGCNSPLHF. CDR3 nucleotide sequence: TGCGCCAGCAGCTTTACAGGGTGTAATTCACCCCTCCACTTT. The chain is built from TRBV5-1 and TRBJ1-6; a possible D gene is TRBD1 (6 bases). Trimming shortened V by 2 bases and J by 6 bases, and 9 bases separated the two germline ends. Germline loops: CDR1 SGHRS, CDR2 YFSETQ. The CDR3 spans 14 residues. The full variable domain, its missing parts supplied by reference TRBV5-1 and TRBJ1-6, is KAGVTQTPRYLIKTRGQQVTLSCSPISGHRSVSWYQQTPGQGLQFLFEYFSETQRNKGNFPGRFSGRQFSNSRSEMNVSTLELGDSALYLCASSFTGCNSPLHFGNGTRLTVT.

This clonotype was seen many times. The chain joins TRBV7-2 to TRBJ2-5; weak D call: TRBD1 (6 bases). From germline, CDR1 is SGHTA and CDR2 FQGNSA. The CDR3 runs 15 residues. Trimming shortened V by 4 bases and J by 2 bases, and 14 bases separated the two germline ends. The CDR3 DNA reads TGTGCCAGCAGCTACGGGACATCACCTCAAGAGACCCAGTACTTC. Translating gives CASSYGTSPQETQYF.

This clonotype was picked up one time. The rearrangement uses TRBV6-1 and TRBJ1-5, with D unresolved. CDR3 size: 18 residues. Germline lookup yields CDR1 MNHNS and CDR2 SASEGT. The V end lost 6 bases, the J end lost 1 base, and 22 bases lay between the germline ends. CDR3 DNA sequence: TGTGCCAGCAGCCAAGACATGTCTAGCGGGTTAAGCAATCAGCCCCAGCATTTT. Protein: CASSQDMSSGLSNQPQHF.

There are a few counts of this clonotype. This sequence joins TRBV14 and TRBJ2-1, with D unclear. The ends were cut back, 2 bases at V and 0 bases at J, with 5 bases in the middle. Per the germline V gene, CDR1 is SGHDN and CDR2 is FVKESK. The CDR3 is 14 amino acids. The chain's CDR3 is CASSQMGSYNEQFF. CDR3 DNA: TGTGCCAGCAGCCAAATGGGCTCCTACAATGAGCAGTTCTTC.

The sample holds many counts of this clonotype. The chain links TRBV2 to TRBJ2-5; TRBD1 might be the D (6 bases). The V end was cut by 4 bases, the J end by 5 bases, with 14 bases between. The CDR3 runs to 14 residues. Germline-derived CDR1 and CDR2 are SNHLY and FYNNEI. The CDR3 is CASSVPGVLETQYF. The CDR3, as DNA: TGTGCCAGCAGTGTCCCAGGGGTCTTGGAGACCCAGTACTTC.